The clone carrying this T cell receptor (beta chain) was found a few times. What it binds is unknown. This sample stems from a study of T cell repertoires in cytomegalovirus infection. Each CDR3 protein gets one entry after TCRdb re-called the reads with MiXCR. The data contain approximately 300,000 distinct CDR3 sequences, approximately 32% of them singletons. The TCR originated in a human donor in good health (CMV status not recorded). Some clones in this sample may be carry-over from other donors' samples. Sequences were derived from cultured PBMCs, sampled from culture after CMV antigen stimulation.

In DNA form, the CDR3 reads TGTGCCAGCAGCCAACCGACAGGGTACAGCTATGGCTACACCTTC. It codes for CASSQPTGYSYGYTF. The chain recombines TRBV5-4 with TRBJ1-2; 7 nucleotides agree with TRBD1. V was clipped by 4 bases and J by 4 bases; unmatched bases: 10. The germline V gene has CDR1 SGHNT and CDR2 YYREEE (reference sequence). This CDR3 spans 15 amino acids.